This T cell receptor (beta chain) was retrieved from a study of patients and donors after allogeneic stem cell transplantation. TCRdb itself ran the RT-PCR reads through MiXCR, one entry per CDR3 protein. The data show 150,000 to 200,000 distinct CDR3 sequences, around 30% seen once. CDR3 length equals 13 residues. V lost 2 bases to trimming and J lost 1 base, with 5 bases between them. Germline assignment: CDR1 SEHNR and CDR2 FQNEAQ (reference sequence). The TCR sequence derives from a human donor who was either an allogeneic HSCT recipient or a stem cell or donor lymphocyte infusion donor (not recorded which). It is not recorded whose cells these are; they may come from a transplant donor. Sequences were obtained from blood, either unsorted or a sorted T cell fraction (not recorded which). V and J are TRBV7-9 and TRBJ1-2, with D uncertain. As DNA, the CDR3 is TGTGCCAGCAGCTTACGAGTTAACTATGGCTACACCTTC. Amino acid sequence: CASSLRVNYGYTF.